This T cell receptor beta chain derives from a study of blood T cells in healthy people across ages. On this clonotype itself: The antigen remains undetermined.

Broader study findings: Reliance upon unsorted PBMCs precluded definitive naive versus antigen-experienced comparison. Naive T cell percentage by flow cytometry tracked strongly with beta diversity.

The V gene's germline CDR1 is GTSNPN and CDR2 SVGIG (reference sequence). CDR3 length: 12 amino acids. Primers used in a second PCR of roughly 6 to 12 cycles were a sample-barcoded 5' primer and a J-beta primer mix. A template-switch adaptor with 12 random nucleotides tagged each cDNA molecule. Per-sample output comprised a minimum of 2.5 million paired-end reads containing CDR3. MiXCR, applied by TCRdb to the 5' RACE reads, yields one record per CDR3 protein. The sample holds approximately 800,000 distinct CDR3 sequences; about 46% are singletons and the top ten take around 18%. This chain uses TRBV30 with TRBJ2-3, with 7 bases matching TRBD1. This clonotype was sampled from a man older than 75 in good health. Input material: blood. The CDR3 bases are TGTGCTCAGGGCAGGGGGTTAGATACGCAGTATTTT. This translates into CAQGRGLDTQYF.